This is a list of T cell receptor beta chains from one sample in a study of OX40 agonist ivuxolimab in advanced cancers. Only in-frame clones appear in the TCRdb table, and some are missing; sequencing was by immunoSEQ multiplex PCR. Of about 68,000 clones in the sample, more than 75% were seen once. The sequencing here drew on CD4+ or CD8+ T cells sorted from blood, taken in a trial of the OX40 agonist ivuxolimab. All receptors come from an adult with an advanced solid tumor such as melanoma, head and neck, liver or kidney cancer. The CDR3 runs from the conserved cysteine through the conserved F or W. Fields, in order: V gene, CDR3 protein.

V gene: TRBV11-2; CDR3 protein: CASSPRDLGEKLFF
V gene: TRBV7-2; CDR3 protein: CASSLRWGQAPQHF
V gene: TRBV28; CDR3 protein: CASTNSGTGGWDPYEQYF
V gene: TRBV27; CDR3 protein: CASSFLNTEAFF
V gene: TRBV29-1; CDR3 protein: CSVEGRNQETQYF
V gene: TRBV4-2; CDR3 protein: CASSRDTGGRGEKLFF
V gene: TRBV5-1; CDR3 protein: CASSPGTSGGADTQYF
V gene: TRBV5-1; CDR3 protein: CASSLGRVQETQYF
V gene: TRBV4-3; CDR3 protein: CASSQDVNPSTDTQYF
V gene: TRBV12-5; CDR3 protein: CASGLRTNYGYTF
V gene: TRBV4-3; CDR3 protein: CASSQDHFGLGEKLFF
V gene: TRBV19; CDR3 protein: CASRAGQGAFEQFF
V gene: TRBV5-4; CDR3 protein: CASSLWDRGNSPLHF